Only one count was recorded for the clone carrying this TCR beta chain. The CDR3 length is 15 residues. Looked up from germline, CDR1 is MGHRA and CDR2 is YSYEKL. With 2 bases removed from V and 4 bases from J, the gap between germline ends came to 12 bases. The data derive from a study of lymphopenia after photon versus proton radiotherapy. The table came from immunoSEQ multiplex PCR; TCRdb's copy has only in-frame clones and leaves some out. The sample lists about 7,300 clones; 90% to 95% were seen once. Sequencing used peripheral blood, obtained from a patient treated with photon-based radiotherapy. This clonotype was sampled from a woman between 45 and 60 years old with cholangiocarcinoma. The rearrangement links TRBV4-1 to TRBJ2-1; D perhaps matches TRBD2 (6 bases). The CDR3 region has the DNA TGCGCCAGCAGCCAACTGGCGGGACCATACAATGAGCAGTTCTTC. Its translation is CASSQLAGPYNEQFF.